The rows below give T cell receptor beta chains drawn from one sample of a study of cytomegalovirus exposure and HLA in healthy donors. Sequencing used immunoSEQ multiplex PCR; TCRdb keeps in-frame clones, though not all of them. The sample carries roughly 100,000 clones, 76% recorded once. Sequences were obtained from PBMCs. These receptors were taken from a woman under 30 in good health and CMV-seropositive. The CDR3 runs from the conserved cysteine through the conserved F or W. Some rows have no size entry. The others give once, few or many, or a class for an expanded clone.

CDR3: CASSEGAGASYEQYF; size: .; V: TRBV2; J: TRBJ2-7
CDR3: CASSDGTGWTRGYTF; size: .; V: TRBV19; J: TRBJ1-2
CDR3: CASSVAASGGNTGELFF; size: .; V: TRBV2; J: TRBJ2-2
CDR3: CASSEYFGQGFSEQYF; size: .; V: TRBV25-1; J: TRBJ2-7
CDR3: CASSEALVSYEQYF; size: .; V: TRBV6-1; J: TRBJ2-7
CDR3: CASIPGLAVTYEQYF; size: .; V: TRBV6-6; J: TRBJ2-7
CDR3: CASIAGNTGELFF; size: .; V: TRBV2; J: TRBJ2-2
CDR3: CATSRSTLRGYEQYF; size: .; V: TRBV15; J: TRBJ2-7
CDR3: CASSPQYPSYEQYF; size: few; V: TRBV2; J: TRBJ2-7
CDR3: CASRDRVGGYTF; size: .; V: TRBV10-2; J: TRBJ1-2
CDR3: CASRPGTVNEKLFF; size: .; V: TRBV28; J: TRBJ1-4
CDR3: CASSRTGGSYNEQFF; size: .; V: TRBV28; J: TRBJ2-1
CDR3: CATSNLREGHRAFF; size: .; V: TRBV15; J: TRBJ1-1
CDR3: CASSPGTAFGEQFF; size: .; V: TRBV2; J: TRBJ2-1
CDR3: CASSPPDTNYGYTF; size: .; V: TRBV28; J: TRBJ1-2
CDR3: CATSRGTGLSRTNYPYNEQFF; size: .; V: TRBV15; J: TRBJ2-1
CDR3: CASRKGRSLQETQYF; size: .; V: TRBV27; J: TRBJ2-5
CDR3: CASSPSSGNRADTQYF; size: .; V: TRBV18; J: TRBJ2-3
CDR3: CASRQGAEAFF; size: .; V: TRBV6-6; J: TRBJ1-1
CDR3: CASSDPGDREGLHEQYF; size: .; V: TRBV10-2; J: TRBJ2-7
CDR3: CASSELVVGRLGEQYF; size: .; V: TRBV28; J: TRBJ2-7
CDR3: CASSPKTSWRDEQYF; size: .; V: TRBV28; J: TRBJ2-7
CDR3: CASSLMTSGRYTDTQYF; size: once; V: TRBV4-2; J: TRBJ2-3
CDR3: CASRGTSGQETQYF; size: .; V: TRBV6-5; J: TRBJ2-5
CDR3: CASSRGGGQMNTEAFF; size: .; V: TRBV5-5; J: TRBJ1-1
CDR3: CASSTMAGGYNEQFF; size: .; V: TRBV27; J: TRBJ2-1
CDR3: CASSVGVYNEQFF; size: .; V: TRBV2; J: TRBJ2-1
CDR3: CASSKGDFYEQYF; size: .; V: TRBV21-1; J: TRBJ2-7
CDR3: CASSLESSYEQYF; size: few; V: TRBV5-4; J: TRBJ2-7
CDR3: CASRAPGTGANYGYTF; size: .; V: TRBV27; J: TRBJ1-2
CDR3: CASSFGTSGRYEQYF; size: .; V: TRBV7-9; J: TRBJ2-7
CDR3: CASSLESRPTDTQYF; size: .; V: TRBV5-1; J: TRBJ2-3
CDR3: CASSRSGTGNEKLFF; size: .; V: TRBV4-1; J: TRBJ1-4
CDR3: CASSLTVEASGSSYNEQFF; size: .; V: TRBV7-3; J: TRBJ2-1
CDR3: CAWQGLTYEQYF; size: .; V: TRBV30; J: TRBJ2-7
CDR3: CASSPRGGSRRREGSGELFF; size: .; V: TRBV18; J: TRBJ2-2
CDR3: CASSESYSNQPQHF; size: few; V: TRBV6-1; J: TRBJ1-5
CDR3: CASSLGRSTDTQYF; size: few; V: TRBV5-5; J: TRBJ2-3
CDR3: CASSFTTAQETQYF; size: few; V: TRBV7-3; J: TRBJ2-5
CDR3: CAISEGLADTQYF; size: .; V: TRBV10-3; J: TRBJ2-3
CDR3: CASSADRASNEKLFF; size: few; V: TRBV19; J: TRBJ1-4
CDR3: CASSFPSGEHNEQFF; size: .; V: TRBV7-9; J: TRBJ2-1
CDR3: CASSPQTGVDSPLHF; size: .; V: TRBV18; J: TRBJ1-6
CDR3: CASGPRRESEAFF; size: .; V: TRBV2; J: TRBJ1-1
CDR3: CASSFQKGAETYEQYF; size: .; V: TRBV7-3; J: TRBJ2-7